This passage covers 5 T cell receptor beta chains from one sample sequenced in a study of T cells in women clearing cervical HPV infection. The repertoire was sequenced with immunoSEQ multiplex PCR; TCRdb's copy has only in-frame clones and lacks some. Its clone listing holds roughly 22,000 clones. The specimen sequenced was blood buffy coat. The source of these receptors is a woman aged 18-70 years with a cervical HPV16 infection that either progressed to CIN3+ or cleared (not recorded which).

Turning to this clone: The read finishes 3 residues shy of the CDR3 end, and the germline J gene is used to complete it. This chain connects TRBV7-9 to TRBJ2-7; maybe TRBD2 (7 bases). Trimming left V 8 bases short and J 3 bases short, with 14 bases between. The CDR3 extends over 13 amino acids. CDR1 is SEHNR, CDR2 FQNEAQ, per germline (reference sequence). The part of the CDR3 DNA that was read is TGTGCCAGCGCCACCGGGGGGCGCTACGAG. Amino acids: CASATGGRYE. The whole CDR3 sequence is CASATGGRYEQYF.

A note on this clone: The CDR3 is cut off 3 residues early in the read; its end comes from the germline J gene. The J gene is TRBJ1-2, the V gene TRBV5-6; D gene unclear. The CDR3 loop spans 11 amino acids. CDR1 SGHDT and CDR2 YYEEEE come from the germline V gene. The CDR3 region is CASSLGTEYTF. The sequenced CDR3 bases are TGTGCCAGCAGCTTGGGGACTGAA.

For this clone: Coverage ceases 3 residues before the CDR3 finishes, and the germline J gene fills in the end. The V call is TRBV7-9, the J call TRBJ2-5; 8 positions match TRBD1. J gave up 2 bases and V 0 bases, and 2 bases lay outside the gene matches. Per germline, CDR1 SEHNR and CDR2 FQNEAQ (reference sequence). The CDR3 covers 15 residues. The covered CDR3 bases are TGTGCCAGCAGCTTAGCGGGACAGGCTCAAGAGACC. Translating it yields CASSLAGQAQET. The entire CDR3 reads CASSLAGQAQETQYF. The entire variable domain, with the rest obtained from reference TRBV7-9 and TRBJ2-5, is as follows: DTGVSQNPRHKITKRGQNVTFRCDPISEHNRLYWYRQTLGQGPEFLTYFQNEAQLEKSRLLSDRFSAERPKGSFSTLEIQRTEQGDSAMYLCASSLAGQAQETQYFGPGTRLLVL.

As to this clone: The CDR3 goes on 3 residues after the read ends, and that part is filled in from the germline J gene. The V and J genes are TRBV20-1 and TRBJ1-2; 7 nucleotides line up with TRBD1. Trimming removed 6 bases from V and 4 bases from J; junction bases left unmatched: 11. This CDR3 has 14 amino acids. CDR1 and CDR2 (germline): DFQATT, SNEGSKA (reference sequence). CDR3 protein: CSAPDREFLYGYTF. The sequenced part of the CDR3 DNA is TGCAGTGCCCCAGACAGGGAGTTCCTCTATGGC.

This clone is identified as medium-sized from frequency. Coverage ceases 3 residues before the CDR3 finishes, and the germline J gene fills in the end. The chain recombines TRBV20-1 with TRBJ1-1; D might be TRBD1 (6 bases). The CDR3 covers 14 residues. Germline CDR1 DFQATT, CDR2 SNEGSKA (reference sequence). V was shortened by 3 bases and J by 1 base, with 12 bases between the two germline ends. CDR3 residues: CSASRRGRNTEAFF. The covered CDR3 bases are TGCAGTGCTAGCCGCAGGGGTCGGAACACTGAA.